This T cell receptor beta chain was observed in a study of blood T cell repertoires in COVID-19. Study-level background: The United States, Italy and Spain supplied acute and convalescent COVID-19 samples. Sample material is recorded as cDNA or gDNA derived from T cells, B-cell-depleted T cells, or PBMCs.

Germline V gene lookup returns CDR1 SGDLS and CDR2 YYNGEE. V lost 4 bases and J lost 5; bases outside the gene matches: 6. This CDR3 contains 14 residues. Libraries were prepared by immunoSEQ multiplex PCR; TCRdb keeps only in-frame clonotypes and omits some of them. The data show about 150,000 clones, 75% to 90% seen once. The source of this sequence is a human donor in a cohort sampled during active COVID-19. The V gene is TRBV9, the J gene TRBJ2-1; 7 bases match TRBD2. Source material: peripheral blood. The CDR3 sequence: CASSRGVAHNEQFF. The CDR3 DNA is TGTGCCAGCAGCCGGGGGGTAGCACACAATGAGCAGTTCTTC.